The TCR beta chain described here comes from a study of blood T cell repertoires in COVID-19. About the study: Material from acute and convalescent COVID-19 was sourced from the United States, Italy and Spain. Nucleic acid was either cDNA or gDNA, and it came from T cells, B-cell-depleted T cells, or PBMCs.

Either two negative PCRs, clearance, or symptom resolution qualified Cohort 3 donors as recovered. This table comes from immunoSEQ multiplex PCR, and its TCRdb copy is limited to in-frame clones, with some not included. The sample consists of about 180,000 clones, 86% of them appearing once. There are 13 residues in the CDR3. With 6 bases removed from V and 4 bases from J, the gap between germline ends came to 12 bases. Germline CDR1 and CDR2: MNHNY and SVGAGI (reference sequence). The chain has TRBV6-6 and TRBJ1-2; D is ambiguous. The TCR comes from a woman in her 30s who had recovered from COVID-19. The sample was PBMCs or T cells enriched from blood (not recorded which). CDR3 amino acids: CASSTPGFYGYTF. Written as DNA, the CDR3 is TGTGCCAGCAGCACACCAGGCTTCTATGGCTACACCTTC.